This T cell receptor (beta chain) was captured in a study of blood T cells in healthy people across ages. This clonotype has a handful of counts. Its cognate antigen is unknown. An end of the junction differs from the germline gene, which may be a read error. Germline V gives CDR1 MNHNS, CDR2 SASEGT. The CDR3 sequence is 15 residues long. The study, taken as a whole, reports: Higher naive T cell percentage went strongly together with higher TCR beta diversity. Significant beta diversity loss was already apparent by age about 39, declining roughly linearly. Long-lived and aged donors differed, with more naive CD4+ cells and higher diversity in the long-lived. Estimates of diversity drawn from one million T cells were considered underestimates.

A second PCR, run for about 6 to 11 cycles, used a sample-barcoded 5' primer plus a J-beta primer mix. TCRdb reprocessed the 5' RACE reads with MiXCR, giving one entry per CDR3 protein. The repertoire holds 850,000 to 1,100,000 distinct CDR3 sequences, with more than 30% as singletons. Sequences were obtained from blood. This chain joins TRBV6-1 and TRBJ2-5; D perhaps matches TRBD1 (5 bases). The clonotype was recovered from a man aged 18 to 29 in good health. CDR3 sequence (DNA): TGTGCCAGCAGGGAAGTGGGGCTATCCCAAGAGACCCAGTACTTC. It specifies CASREVGLSQETQYF.